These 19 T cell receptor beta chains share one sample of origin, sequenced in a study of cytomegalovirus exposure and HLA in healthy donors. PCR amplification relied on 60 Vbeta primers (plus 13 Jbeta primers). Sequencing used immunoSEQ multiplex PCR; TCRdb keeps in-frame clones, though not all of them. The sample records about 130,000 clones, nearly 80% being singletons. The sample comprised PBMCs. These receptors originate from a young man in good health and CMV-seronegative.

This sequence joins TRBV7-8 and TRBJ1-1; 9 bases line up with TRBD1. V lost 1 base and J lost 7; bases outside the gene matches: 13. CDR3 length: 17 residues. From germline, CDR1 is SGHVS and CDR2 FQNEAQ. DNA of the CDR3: TGTGCCAGCAGCTTAGGGACAAGTTGGACAGGGGCCGGTGAAGCTTTCTTT. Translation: CASSLGTSWTGAGEAFF.

The CDR3 DNA is TGTGCCAGCAGCTTAAGTGGGCCTGGGGCCAACGTCCTGACTTTC. It yields the protein CASSLSGPGANVLTF. The J gene is TRBJ2-6, the V gene TRBV7-2; the D is unclear. This CDR3 is built from 15 residues. Germline CDR1 SGHTA, CDR2 FQGNSA. Trimming removed 2 bases from V and 2 bases from J, with 7 bases in between.

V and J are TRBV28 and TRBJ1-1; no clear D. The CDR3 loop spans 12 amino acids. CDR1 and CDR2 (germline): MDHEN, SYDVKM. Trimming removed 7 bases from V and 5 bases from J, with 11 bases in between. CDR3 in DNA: TGTGCCAGCACCTTCGGACTGACTGAAGCTTTCTTT. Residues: CASTFGLTEAFF.

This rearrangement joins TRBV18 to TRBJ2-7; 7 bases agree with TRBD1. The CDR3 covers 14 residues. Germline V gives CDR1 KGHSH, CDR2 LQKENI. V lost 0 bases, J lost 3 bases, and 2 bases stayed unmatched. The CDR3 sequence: CASSPPGQRYEQYF. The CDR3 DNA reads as TGTGCCAGCTCACCACCGGGACAGCGCTACGAGCAGTACTTC.

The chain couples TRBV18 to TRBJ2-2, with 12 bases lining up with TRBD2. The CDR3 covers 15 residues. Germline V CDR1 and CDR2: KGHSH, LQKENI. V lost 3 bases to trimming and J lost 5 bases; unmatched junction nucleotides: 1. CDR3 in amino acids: CASSPLAGGTGELFF. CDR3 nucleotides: TGTGCCAGCTCACCCCTAGCGGGAGGGACCGGGGAGCTGTTTTTT.

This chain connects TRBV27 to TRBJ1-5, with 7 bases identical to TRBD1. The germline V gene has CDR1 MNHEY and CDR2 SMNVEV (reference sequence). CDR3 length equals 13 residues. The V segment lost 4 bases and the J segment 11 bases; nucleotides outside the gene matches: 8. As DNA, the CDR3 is TGTGCCAGCAGTTACCGGGAGGGGGCGTCCCAGCATTTT. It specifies CASSYREGASQHF.

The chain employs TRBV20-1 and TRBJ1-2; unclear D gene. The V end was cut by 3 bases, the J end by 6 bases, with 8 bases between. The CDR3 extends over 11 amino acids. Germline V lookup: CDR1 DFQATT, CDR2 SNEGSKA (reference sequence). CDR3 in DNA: TGCAGTGCTAGTCTTATCCATGGCTACACCTTC. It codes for CSASLIHGYTF.

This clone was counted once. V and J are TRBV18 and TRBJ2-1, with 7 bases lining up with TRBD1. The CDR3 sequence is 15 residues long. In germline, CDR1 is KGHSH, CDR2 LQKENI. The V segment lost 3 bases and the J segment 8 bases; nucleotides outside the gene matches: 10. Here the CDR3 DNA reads TGTGCCAGCTCACCCCCGGGACAGTCTTTGGATGAGCAGTTCTTC. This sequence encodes CASSPPGQSLDEQFF. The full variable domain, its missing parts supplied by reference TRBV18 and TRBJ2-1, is NAGVMQNPRHLVRRRGQEARLRCSPMKGHSHVYWYRQLPEEGLKFMVYLQKENIIDESGMPKERFSAEFPKEGPSILRIQQVVRGDSAAYFCASSPPGQSLDEQFFGPGTRLTVL.

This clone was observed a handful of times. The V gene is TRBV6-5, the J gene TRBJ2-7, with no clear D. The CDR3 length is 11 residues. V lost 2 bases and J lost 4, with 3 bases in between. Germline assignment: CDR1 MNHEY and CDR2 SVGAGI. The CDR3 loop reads CASSYQYEQYF. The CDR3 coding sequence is TGTGCCAGCAGTTACCAGTACGAGCAGTACTTC.

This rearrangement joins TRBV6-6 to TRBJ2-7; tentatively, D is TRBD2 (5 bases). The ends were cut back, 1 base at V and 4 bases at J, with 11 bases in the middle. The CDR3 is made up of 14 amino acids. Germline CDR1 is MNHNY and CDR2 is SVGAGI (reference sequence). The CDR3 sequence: CASSYYDRDYEQYF. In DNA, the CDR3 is TGTGCCAGCAGTTACTACGACCGGGATTACGAGCAGTACTTC.

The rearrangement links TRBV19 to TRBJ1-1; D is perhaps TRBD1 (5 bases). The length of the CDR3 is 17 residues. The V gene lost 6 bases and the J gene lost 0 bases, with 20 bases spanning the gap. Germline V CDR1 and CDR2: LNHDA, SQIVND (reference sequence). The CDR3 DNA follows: TGTGCCAGTAGCCCCACGGGCAGGGTAGGGGTGAACACTGAAGCTTTCTTT. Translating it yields CASSPTGRVGVNTEAFF. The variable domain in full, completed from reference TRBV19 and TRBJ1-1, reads DGGITQSPKYLFRKEGQNVTLSCEQNLNHDAMYWYRQDPGQGLRLIYYSQIVNDFQKGDIAEGYSVSREKKESFPLTVTSAQKNPTAFYLCASSPTGRVGVNTEAFFGQGTRLTVV.

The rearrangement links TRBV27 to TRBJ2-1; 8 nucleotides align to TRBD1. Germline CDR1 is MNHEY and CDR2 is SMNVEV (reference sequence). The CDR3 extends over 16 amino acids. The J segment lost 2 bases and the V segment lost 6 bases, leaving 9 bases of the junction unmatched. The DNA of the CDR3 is TGTGCCAGCAGCTCCCCCTGGACAGGGCCCTACAATGAGCAGTTCTTC. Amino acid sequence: CASSSPWTGPYNEQFF.

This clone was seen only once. The CDR3 loop reads CASSYLRTARNEKLFF. CDR3 DNA: TGTGCCAGCAGTTACTTGAGGACAGCCCGTAATGAAAAACTGTTTTTT. J is TRBJ1-4 and V is TRBV6-6; D may be TRBD1 (6 bases). Germline CDR1 is MNHNY and CDR2 is SVGAGI (reference sequence). The CDR3 consists of 16 residues. Trimming pared 1 base from V and 4 bases from J, leaving 13 bases between.

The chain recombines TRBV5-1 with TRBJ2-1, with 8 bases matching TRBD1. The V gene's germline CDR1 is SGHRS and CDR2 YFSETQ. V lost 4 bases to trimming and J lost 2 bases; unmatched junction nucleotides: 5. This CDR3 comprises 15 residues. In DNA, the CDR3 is TGCGCCAGCAGCAGACGGACAGGGACCTACAATGAGCAGTTCTTC. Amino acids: CASSRRTGTYNEQFF.

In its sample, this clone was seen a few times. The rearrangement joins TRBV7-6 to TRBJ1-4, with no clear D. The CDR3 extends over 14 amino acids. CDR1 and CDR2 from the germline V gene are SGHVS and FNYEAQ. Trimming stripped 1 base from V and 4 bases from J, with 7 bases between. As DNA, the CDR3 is TGTGCCAGCAGCTTAGGCGCTCTTAATGAAAAACTGTTTTTT. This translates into CASSLGALNEKLFF.

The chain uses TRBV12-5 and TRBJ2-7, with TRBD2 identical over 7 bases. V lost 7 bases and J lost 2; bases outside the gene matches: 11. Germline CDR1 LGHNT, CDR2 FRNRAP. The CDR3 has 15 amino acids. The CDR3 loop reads CASAMGGAATYEQYF. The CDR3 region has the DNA TGTGCTAGTGCCATGGGAGGGGCTGCCACCTACGAGCAGTACTTC.

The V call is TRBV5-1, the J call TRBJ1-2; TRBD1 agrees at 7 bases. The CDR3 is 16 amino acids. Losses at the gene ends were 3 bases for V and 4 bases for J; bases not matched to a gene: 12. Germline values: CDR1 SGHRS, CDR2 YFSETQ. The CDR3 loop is CASSSGPLTGIYGYTF. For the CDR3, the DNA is TGCGCCAGCAGCTCAGGCCCTTTGACAGGGATCTATGGCTACACCTTC. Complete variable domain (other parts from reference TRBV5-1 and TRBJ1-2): KAGVTQTPRYLIKTRGQQVTLSCSPISGHRSVSWYQQTPGQGLQFLFEYFSETQRNKGNFPGRFSGRQFSNSRSEMNVSTLELGDSALYLCASSSGPLTGIYGYTFGSGTRLTVV.

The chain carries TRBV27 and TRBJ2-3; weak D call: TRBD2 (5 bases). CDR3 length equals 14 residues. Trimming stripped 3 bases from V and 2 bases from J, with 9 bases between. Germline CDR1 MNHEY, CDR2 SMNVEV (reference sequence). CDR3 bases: TGTGCCAGCAGTTTTTCGGGGATCACAGATACGCAGTATTTT. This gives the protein CASSFSGITDTQYF.

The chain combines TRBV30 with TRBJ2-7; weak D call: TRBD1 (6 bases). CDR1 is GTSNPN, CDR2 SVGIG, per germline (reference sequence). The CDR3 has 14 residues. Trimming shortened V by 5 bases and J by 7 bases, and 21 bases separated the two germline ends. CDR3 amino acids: CAWGAGRVGGEQYF. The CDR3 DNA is TGTGCCTGGGGGGCCGGGCGAGTAGGGGGAGAGCAGTACTTC.